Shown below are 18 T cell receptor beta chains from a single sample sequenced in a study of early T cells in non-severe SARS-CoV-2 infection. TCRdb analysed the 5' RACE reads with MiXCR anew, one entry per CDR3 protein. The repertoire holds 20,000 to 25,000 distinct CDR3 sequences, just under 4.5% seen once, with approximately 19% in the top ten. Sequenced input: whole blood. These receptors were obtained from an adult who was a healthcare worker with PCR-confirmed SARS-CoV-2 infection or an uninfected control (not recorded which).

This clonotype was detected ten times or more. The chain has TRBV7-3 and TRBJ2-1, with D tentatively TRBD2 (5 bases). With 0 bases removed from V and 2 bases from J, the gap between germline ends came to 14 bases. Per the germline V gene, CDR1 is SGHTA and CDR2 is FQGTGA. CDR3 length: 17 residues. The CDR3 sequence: CASSLTLGGGTYNEQFF. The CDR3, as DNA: TGTGCCAGCAGCTTAACGCTTGGAGGAGGCACCTACAATGAGCAGTTCTTC.

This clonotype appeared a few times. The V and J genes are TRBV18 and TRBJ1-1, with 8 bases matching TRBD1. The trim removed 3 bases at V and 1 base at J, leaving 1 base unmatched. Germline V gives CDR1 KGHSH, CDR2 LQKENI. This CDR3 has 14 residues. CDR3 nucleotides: TGTGCCAGCTCACCCCAGGGGGCGAACACTGAAGCTTTCTTT. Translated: CASSPQGANTEAFF.

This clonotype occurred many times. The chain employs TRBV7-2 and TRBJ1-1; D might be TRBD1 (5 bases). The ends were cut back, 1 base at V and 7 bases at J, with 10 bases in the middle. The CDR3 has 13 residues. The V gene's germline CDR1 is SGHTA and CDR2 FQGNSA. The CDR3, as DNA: TGTGCCAGCAGCTTAGGGGTCGGGGGTGAAGCTTTCTTT. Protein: CASSLGVGGEAFF.

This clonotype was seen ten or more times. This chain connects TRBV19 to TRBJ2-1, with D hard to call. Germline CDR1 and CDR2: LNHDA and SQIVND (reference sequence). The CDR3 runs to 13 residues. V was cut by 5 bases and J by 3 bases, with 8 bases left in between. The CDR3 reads CASSWLVYNEQFF. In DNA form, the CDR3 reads TGTGCCAGTAGTTGGCTGGTCTACAATGAGCAGTTCTTC.

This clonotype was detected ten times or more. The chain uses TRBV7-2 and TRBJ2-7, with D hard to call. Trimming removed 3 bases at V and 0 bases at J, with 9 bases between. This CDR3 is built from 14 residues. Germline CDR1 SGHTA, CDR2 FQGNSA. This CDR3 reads CASSLEQSSYEQYF. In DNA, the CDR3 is TGTGCCAGCAGCTTGGAACAGAGCTCCTACGAGCAGTACTTC. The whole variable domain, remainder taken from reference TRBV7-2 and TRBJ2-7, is GAGVSQSPSNKVTEKGKDVELRCDPISGHTALYWYRQSLGQGLEFLIYFQGNSAPDKSGLPSDRFSAERTGGSVSTLTIQRTQQEDSAVYLCASSLEQSSYEQYFGPGTRLTVT.

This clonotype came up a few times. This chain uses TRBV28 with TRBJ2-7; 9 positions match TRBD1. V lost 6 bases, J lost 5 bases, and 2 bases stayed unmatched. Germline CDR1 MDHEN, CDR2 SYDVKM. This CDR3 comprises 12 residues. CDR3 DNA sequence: TGTGCCAGCAGGAGACAGGGGGACGAGCAGTACTTC. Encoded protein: CASRRQGDEQYF.

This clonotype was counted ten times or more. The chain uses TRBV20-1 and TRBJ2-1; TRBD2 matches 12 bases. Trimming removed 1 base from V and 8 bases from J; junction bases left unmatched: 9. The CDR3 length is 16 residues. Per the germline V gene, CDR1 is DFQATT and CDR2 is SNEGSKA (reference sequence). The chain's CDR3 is CSARGRLAGVYYEQFF. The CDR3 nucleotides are TGCAGTGCTAGAGGCAGACTAGCGGGAGTGTACTATGAGCAGTTCTTC.

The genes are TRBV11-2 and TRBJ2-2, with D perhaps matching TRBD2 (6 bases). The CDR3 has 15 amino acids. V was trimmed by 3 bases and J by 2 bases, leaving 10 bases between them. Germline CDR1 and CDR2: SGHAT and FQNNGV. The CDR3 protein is CASSFSGGNTGELFF. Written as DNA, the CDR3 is TGTGCCAGCAGCTTTTCCGGGGGTAACACCGGGGAGCTGTTTTTT.

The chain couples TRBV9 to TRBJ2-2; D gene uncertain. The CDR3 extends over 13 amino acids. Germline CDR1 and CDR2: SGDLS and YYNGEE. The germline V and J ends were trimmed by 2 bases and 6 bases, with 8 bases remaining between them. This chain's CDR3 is CASSVEVAGELFF. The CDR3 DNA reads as TGTGCCAGCAGCGTTGAGGTTGCCGGGGAGCTGTTTTTT.

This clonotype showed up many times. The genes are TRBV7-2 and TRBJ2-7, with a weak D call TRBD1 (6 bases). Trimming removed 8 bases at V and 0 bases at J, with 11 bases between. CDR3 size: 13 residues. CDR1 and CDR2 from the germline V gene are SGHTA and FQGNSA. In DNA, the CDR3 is TGTGCCAGCGGGACACTGAGCTCCTACGAGCAGTACTTC. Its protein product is CASGTLSSYEQYF.

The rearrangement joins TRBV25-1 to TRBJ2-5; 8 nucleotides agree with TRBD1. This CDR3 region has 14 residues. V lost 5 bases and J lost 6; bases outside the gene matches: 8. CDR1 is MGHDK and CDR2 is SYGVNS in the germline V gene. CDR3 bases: TGTGCCAGCAGTAACGGACAGGGCGGGAAGACCCAGTACTTC. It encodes CASSNGQGGKTQYF.

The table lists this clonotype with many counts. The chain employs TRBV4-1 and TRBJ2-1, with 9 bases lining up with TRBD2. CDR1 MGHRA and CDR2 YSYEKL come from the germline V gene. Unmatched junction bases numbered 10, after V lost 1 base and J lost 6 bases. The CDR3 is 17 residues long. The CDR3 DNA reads TGCGCCAGCAGCCAAGGGGTTCTTAGCGGGAGAAGCAATGAGCAGTTCTTC. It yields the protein CASSQGVLSGRSNEQFF.

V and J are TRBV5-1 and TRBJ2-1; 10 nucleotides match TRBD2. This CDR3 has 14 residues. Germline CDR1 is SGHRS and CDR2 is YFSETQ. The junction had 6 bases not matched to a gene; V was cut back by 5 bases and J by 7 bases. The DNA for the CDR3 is TGCGCCAGCAGTCTAGCGGGGGCCTTGAATGAGCAGTTCTTC. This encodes CASSLAGALNEQFF.

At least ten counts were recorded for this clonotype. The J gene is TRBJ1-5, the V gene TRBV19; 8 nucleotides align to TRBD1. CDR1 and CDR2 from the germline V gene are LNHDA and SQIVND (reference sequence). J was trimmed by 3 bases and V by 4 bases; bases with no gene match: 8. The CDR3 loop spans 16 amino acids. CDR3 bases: TGTGCCAGTAGTAGGACCACAGGGGGTCTCAATCAGCCCCAGCATTTT. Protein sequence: CASSRTTGGLNQPQHF.

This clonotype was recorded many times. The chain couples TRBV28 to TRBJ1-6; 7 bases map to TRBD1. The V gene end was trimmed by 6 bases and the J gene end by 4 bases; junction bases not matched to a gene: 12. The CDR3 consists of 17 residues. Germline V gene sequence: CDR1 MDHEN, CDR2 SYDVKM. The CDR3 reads CASSYDLGTAYNSPLHF. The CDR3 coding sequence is TGTGCCAGCAGCTATGACCTCGGGACAGCGTATAATTCACCCCTCCACTTT.

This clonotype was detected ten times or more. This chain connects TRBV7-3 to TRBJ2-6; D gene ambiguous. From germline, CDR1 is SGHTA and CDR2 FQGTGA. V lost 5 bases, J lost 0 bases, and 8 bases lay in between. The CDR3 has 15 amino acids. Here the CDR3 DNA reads TGTGCCAGCAGCCCAACGCTCTCTGGGGCCAACGTCCTGACTTTC. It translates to CASSPTLSGANVLTF.

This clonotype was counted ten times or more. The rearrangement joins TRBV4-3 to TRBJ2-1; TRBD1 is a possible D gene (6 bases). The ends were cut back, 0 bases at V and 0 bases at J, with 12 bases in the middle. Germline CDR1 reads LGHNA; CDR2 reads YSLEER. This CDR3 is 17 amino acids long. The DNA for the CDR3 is TGCGCCAGCAGCCAAGACGGGGTAGGGGGCTCCTACAATGAGCAGTTCTTC. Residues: CASSQDGVGGSYNEQFF.

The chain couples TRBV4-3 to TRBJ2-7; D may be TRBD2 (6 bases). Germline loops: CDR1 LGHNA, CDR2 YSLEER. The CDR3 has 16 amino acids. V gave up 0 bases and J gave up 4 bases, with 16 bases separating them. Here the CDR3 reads CASSQDLGGALYEQYF. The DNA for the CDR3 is TGCGCCAGCAGCCAAGATTTGGGAGGTGCCTTATACGAGCAGTACTTC.